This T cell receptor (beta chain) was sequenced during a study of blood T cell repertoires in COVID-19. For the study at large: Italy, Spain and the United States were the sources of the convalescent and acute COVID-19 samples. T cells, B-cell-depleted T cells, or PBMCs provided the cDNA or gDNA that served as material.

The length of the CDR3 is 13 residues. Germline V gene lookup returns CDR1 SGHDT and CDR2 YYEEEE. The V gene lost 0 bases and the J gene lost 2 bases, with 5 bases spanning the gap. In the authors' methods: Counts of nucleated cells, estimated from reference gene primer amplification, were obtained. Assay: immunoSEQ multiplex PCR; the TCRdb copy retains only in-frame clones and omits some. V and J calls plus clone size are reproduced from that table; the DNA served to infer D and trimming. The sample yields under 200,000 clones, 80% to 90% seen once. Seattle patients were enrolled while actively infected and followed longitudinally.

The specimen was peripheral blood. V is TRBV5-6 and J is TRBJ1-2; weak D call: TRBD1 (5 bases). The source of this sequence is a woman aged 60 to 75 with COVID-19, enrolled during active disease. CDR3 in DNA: TGTGCCAGCAGCTTGGACAGGAACTATGGCTACACCTTC. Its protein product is CASSLDRNYGYTF.